This TCR beta chain was sequenced in a study of cytomegalovirus exposure and HLA in healthy donors. Study outcomes and limitations: Judged likely to be a sequencing artifact was a cluster of highly shared sequence variants.

In regard to this clone: Its matching antigen is unknown.

PCR involved 60 Vbeta and 13 Jbeta primers. Some clones are missing from TCRdb's copy, which holds only in-frame ones; the method was immunoSEQ multiplex PCR. Of over 150,000 clones in the sample, 68% were seen once. V was pared by 2 bases and J by 7 bases, with 8 bases between. This CDR3 is 12 amino acids long. CDR1 and CDR2 from the germline V gene are SGHTA and FQGNSA. The rearrangement joins TRBV7-2 to TRBJ1-1; D might be TRBD1 (6 bases). This clonotype was obtained from a man aged 50-60 years in good health and CMV-seronegative. What was sequenced was PBMCs. CDR3: CASSLYRDEAFF. CDR3 nucleotide sequence: TGTGCCAGCAGCTTATACAGGGATGAAGCTTTCTTT.